This record concerns one T cell receptor beta chain sequence. Its antigen remains unidentified. It has no much larger one-base neighbor in the sample; base qualities were not kept. The receptor library was made with the immunoSEQ multiplex PCR assay. The multiplex PCR relied on a mix of 60 forward primers for TCR Vbeta segments and 13 reverse primers for TCR Jbeta segments. Amplification of the CDR3 region of rearranged TCR beta genes was performed with a multiplex PCR assay on genomic DNA. On the Illumina HiSeq System, the amplified TCR beta libraries were sequenced as 87-base-pair reads. Per the original workflow: In a later analysis, tens of millions of unique TCR beta chains were counted across the 690 or so repertoires, and roughly 10 million of these chains were shared by at least two donors. Raw reads were error-corrected and collapsed into unique sequences by a nearest-neighbor algorithm in which closely related sequences were merged to remove PCR and sequencing errors. Alignment of CDR3 sequences to IMGT reference sequences was used to assign V, D and J gene segments. For a sequence to be retained, a match of at least six nucleotides to both a V gene segment and a J gene segment was required. A rearrangement was called productive if the CDR3 had no stop codons and remained in frame with V and J, and every other rearrangement was called non-productive. CDR3 was defined according to IMGT convention as the region running from the second conserved V-encoded cysteine to the conserved J-encoded phenylalanine. The earlier analysis of a few hundred of the donors excluded sequences that lacked an unambiguous match to a single V gene segment. In an earlier analysis of a few hundred of the donors, V segments were called functional above 56.7% productive rearrangements and were called segregating when the between-donor standard deviation exceeded 5%. A statistical classification framework was developed to diagnose cytomegalovirus status using the catalog of TCR beta chain sequences. In a later analysis, TCR nucleotide sequences were compared against IMGT/GENE-DB human TR gene sequences so that V and J genes could be assigned. In a later analysis, CDR3 sequences and most-parsimonious VDJ recombination scenarios were assigned using the TCRdist pipeline. In a later analysis, each TCR beta chain was defined by its CDR3 amino acid sequence together with its V-gene family, and reads lacking a unique V-gene family were excluded. To address suspected cross-contamination and a sequencing artifact, a later analysis removed a few hundred highly shared, low-generation-probability nucleotide sequences. A later analysis calculated a clonal expansion index for each public chain from normalized within-repertoire ranks of inferred template counts. A later analysis computed generation probabilities with a VDJ recombination model fitted to out-of-frame rearrangements, and checked the results against IGoR. A later analysis scored TCR-TCR, TCR-HLA and TCR-CMV co-occurrence with hypergeometric tests, applying a repertoire-size bias correction to TCR pairs. In a later analysis, false discovery rates were estimated by permuting HLA or CMV assignments 20 times. A later analysis grouped co-occurring TCRs with DBSCAN, adding TCRdist sequence similarity when clustering within HLA-allele-positive subsets. Repertoires with fewer than 30,000 or more than 120,000 public chains were left out of co-occurrence clustering, as were about five repertoires with anomalous nucleotide sharing. TCRdb holds this immuneACCESS table with in-frame rearrangements only. Some clones are missing; in checked studies, unresolved V genes explain under half, and the rest has no known cause. For V, J and clone size, that table is used; D and trimming come from the DNA. This sample has approximately 160,000 clones in its table, and approximately 81% of those were observed once. The top ten clones comprise about 1.3% of the sample.

The cohort consisted of some 730 healthy bone marrow donors. At the time of sampling, every cohort member was nominally healthy, though immune exposures that went unrecorded were likely present. The donor was CMV seronegative and was included in the group of 352 seronegative cohort members. A peripheral blood sample was provided by each donor, and peripheral blood mononuclear cells were used for TCR beta sequencing. Genomic DNA was extracted from the blood cell samples with the Qiagen DNeasy Blood Extraction Kit. Trimming removed 2 bases from V and 5 bases from J, leaving 5 bases between the germline ends. CDR1 and CDR2, per the germline V gene, are SGHTA and FQGNSA. The cysteine opens and the phenylalanine closes a CDR3 of 12 amino acids. Of all the DNA, just the CDR3 is kept, 36 bases in frame from base 1. This entry comes from a study of cytomegalovirus exposure and HLA in healthy donors (dated by TCRdb to the late 2010s). Background for the entire study: An earlier analysis of 587 of the donors reported about 290 Gb of sequence data and some 120 million unique TCR beta sequences from roughly 200 million T cells. Typing coverage varied by locus: about 620-640 donors for A, B, C, DRB1 and DQB1; 522 for DQA1; over 600 for DPA1; fewer than 480 for DPB1. A later genetic analysis took genome-wide SNP genotypes for about 65% of the 666 donors and used that subset as a discovery cohort. Along with the roughly 700-subject first cohort, a separate validation cohort of over a hundred different subjects was used. In a later analysis, previously published TCR beta repertoires from roughly 710 donors were re-analyzed and high-resolution HLA genotyping was added so that TCR occurrence patterns could be studied. The study aimed to test whether signatures of past pathogen exposure could be identified by cataloging public T cell receptors. An earlier analysis of 587 of the donors used high-throughput TCR beta sequencing to judge whether each TCR beta V gene segment behaved as functional or pseudogenic. Every repertoire in the discovery cohort had been generated on one and the same sequencing platform. Four to six DR-DQ haplotypes were handled as single units for association and clustering, since linkage in the cohort was strong. Among the roughly 400 genotyped donors, more than 70% belonged to the genetic ancestry cluster associated with self-reported Caucasian donors. Donor age, sex, ethnicity and CMV serostatus were compiled alongside the repertoire data. An early release covering 550 to 650 HLA-typed donors comprised roughly 300 gigabases of sequencing data and roughly 86 million unique TCR sequences. Across around 400 genotyped donors of the cohort, an average of roughly 200,000 unique TCR beta nucleotide sequences per donor were sequenced, and roughly 20% of those sequences were non-productive. The T cell repertoires of around 670 subjects were profiled by immunosequencing and related to cytomegalovirus serostatus. Both class I and class II loci were covered by HLA typing, at four-digit resolution. The study combined high-throughput TCR immunosequencing, statistical association of individual TCRs with disease status, and machine learning to predict cytomegalovirus infection status. The later analysis used no new phenotypic data to find candidate immune exposures, relying instead on TCR beta sequences and their occurrence across donors. Points the paper makes about the study in general: Some IMGT-functional V segments, including TRBV6-2 and TRBV6-3, could not be told apart with the 87-base-pair reads, so those segments were excluded. The presence/absence analyses assumed that sequencing depth was roughly uniform across donors, and that assumption may not be true. According to a later analysis, most CMV-associated TCR beta chains appeared to be HLA-restricted, and the HLA associations seemed to be driven largely by CMV exposure. Compared with the approximately 710-donor mean, donors in an Asian-associated ancestry cluster had fewer N-insertions in productive TCRs, according to a later genetic analysis. In a later genetic analysis, a missense DCLRE1C variant was associated with V-gene and J-gene trimming of TCR beta chains, and the association was replicated in an independent cohort. A later analysis reported that several top co-occurrence clusters appeared linked to parvovirus B19, influenza, CMV and Epstein-Barr virus. At a false discovery rate of 0.05, a later analysis linked roughly 17,000 TCR beta sequences to specific HLA alleles. HLA typing was unavailable for some donors at each locus, so association tests used only the typed subset. The earlier analysis of 587 of the donors excluded around 17 rarely observed V segments, including chromosome 9 orphons, because counts were too low. Broadly in line with IMGT annotations, most TCR beta V segments showed up in productive rearrangements about 90% or about 30% of the time in an earlier analysis of several hundred of the donors. A total of around 150 TCR beta chains were listed by the study as associated with cytomegalovirus. In a later analysis, the rate of TCR association differed among HLA loci, with DRB1 alleles having the most associated TCRs and HLA-C alleles having the fewest. It was suggested by the authors that the approach could potentially be generalized to other disease states and immunological phenotypes. A further reported finding was that TCR beta sequences accurately predicted the HLA-A and HLA-B alleles for most subjects in the first cohort. This cohort had only TCR beta chains sequenced, and the lack of alpha or paired-chain data limited which features could be detected. CMV serostatus was the only immune exposure information available for the cohort. In a later analysis, HLA-associated TCR beta chains were found to be more clonally expanded and to have lower generation probabilities than equally common non-associated chains. In both the original and validation cohorts, the classifier was reported to diagnose cytomegalovirus status with high specificity and sensitivity. Three of the identified cytomegalovirus-associated TCR beta chains were confirmed in vitro to be specific for cytomegalovirus antigens. When HLA alleles, especially DR and DQ, strongly co-occurred, attributing TCR associations to individual alleles was difficult. Correlated functional status among segregating V segments might be attributable to linkage disequilibrium, but an unknown experimental factor could not be ruled out. Across donors, most TCR sequences were observed very rarely, whereas some public TCRs were present in many individuals. A cluster of highly shared sequence variants was judged likely to be a technical artifact of the sequencing pipeline.

The clonotype was recovered from a man between 18 and 29 years old in good health and CMV-seronegative. This sequence uses TRBV7-2 and TRBJ2-3; there is no confident call for the D gene. Source material: PBMCs. The CDR3 region: CASSLYGDTQYF. In nucleotides, the sequence is TGTGCCAGCAGCTTATACGGAGATACGCAGTATTTT. With all but the CDR3 taken from the reference TRBV7-2 and TRBJ2-3 genes, the full variable domain is: GAGVSQSPSNKVTEKGKDVELRCDPISGHTALYWYRQSLGQGLEFLIYFQGNSAPDKSGLPSDRFSAERTGGSVSTLTIQRTQQEDSAVYLCASSLYGDTQYFGPGTRLTVL.